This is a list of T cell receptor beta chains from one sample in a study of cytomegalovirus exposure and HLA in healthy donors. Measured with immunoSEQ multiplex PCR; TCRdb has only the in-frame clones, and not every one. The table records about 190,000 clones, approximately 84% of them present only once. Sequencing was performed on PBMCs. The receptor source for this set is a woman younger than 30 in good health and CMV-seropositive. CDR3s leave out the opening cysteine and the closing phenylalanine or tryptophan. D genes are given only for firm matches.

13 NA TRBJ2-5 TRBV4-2 ASSQAGGQWETQY
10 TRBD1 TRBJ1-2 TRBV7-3 ASSLTGQGVT
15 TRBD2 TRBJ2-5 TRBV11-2 ASSGPPVRAGGETQY
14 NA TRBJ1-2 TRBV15 ATSIGEKAVYYGYT
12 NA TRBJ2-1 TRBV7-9 ASSFRGAVDEQF
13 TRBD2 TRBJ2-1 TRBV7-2 ASIWGGSPHNEQF
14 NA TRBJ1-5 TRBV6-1 ASSEGGGGSNQPQH
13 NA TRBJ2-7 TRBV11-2 ASSSLRGGNYEQY
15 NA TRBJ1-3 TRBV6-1 ASSGDFGSSSGNTIY
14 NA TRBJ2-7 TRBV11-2 ASSSVSWPGWREQY
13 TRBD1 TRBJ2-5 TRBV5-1 ASSTGQGNQETQY
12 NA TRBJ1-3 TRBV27 ASSPRLQRNTIY
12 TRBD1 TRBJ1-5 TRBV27 ASSYRGQNQPQH
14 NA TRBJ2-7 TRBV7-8 ASSLRRESRGYEQY
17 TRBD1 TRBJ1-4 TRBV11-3 ASSGRDSLNPATNEKLF
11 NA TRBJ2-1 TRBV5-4 ASSSALENEQF
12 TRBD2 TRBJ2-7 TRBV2 ASILAGGSYEQY
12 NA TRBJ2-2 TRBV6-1 ASSEPPGAGELF
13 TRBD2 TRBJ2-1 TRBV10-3 AISGWSGGLGEQF
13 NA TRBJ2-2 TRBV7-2 ASSTRELSTGELF
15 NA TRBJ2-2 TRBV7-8 ASSPILGGPNTGELF
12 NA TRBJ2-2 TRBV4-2 ASSQDRNTGELF